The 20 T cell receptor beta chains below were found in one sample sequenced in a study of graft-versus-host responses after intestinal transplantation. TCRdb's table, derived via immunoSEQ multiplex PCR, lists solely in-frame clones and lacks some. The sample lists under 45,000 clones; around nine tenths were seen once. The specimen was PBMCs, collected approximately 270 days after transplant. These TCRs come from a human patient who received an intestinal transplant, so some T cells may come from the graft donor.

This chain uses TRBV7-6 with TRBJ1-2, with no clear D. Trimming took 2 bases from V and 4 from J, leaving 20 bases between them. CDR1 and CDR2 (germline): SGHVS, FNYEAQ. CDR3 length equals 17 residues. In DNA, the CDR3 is TGTGCCAGCAGCTTACATTCCGGGCCCGCCCACTCCTATGGCTACACCTTC. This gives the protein CASSLHSGPAHSYGYTF.

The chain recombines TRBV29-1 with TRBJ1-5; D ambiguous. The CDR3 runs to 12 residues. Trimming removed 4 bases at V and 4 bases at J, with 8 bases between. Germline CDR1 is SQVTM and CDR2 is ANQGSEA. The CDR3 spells CSVVDSNQPQHF. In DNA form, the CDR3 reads TGCAGCGTTGTGGACTCGAATCAGCCCCAGCATTTT. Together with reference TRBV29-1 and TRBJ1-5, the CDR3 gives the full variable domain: SAVISQKPSRDICQRGTSLTIQCQVDSQVTMMFWYRQQPGQSLTLIATANQGSEATYESGFVIDKFPISRPNLTFSTLTVSNMSPEDSSIYLCSVVDSNQPQHFGDGTRLSIL.

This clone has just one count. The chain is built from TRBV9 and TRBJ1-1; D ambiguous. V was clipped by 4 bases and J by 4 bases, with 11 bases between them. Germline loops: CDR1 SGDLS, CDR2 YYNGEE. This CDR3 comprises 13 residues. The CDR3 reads CASSTSRGTEAFF. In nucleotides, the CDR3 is TGTGCCAGCAGCACCTCACGTGGCACTGAAGCTTTCTTT.

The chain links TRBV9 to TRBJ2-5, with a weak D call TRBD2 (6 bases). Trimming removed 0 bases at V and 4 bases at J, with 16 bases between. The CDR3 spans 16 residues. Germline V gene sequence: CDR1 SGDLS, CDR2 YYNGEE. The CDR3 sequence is CASSVDSGGLVETQYF. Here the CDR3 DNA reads TGTGCCAGCAGCGTAGATTCCGGGGGTCTCGTAGAGACCCAGTACTTC.

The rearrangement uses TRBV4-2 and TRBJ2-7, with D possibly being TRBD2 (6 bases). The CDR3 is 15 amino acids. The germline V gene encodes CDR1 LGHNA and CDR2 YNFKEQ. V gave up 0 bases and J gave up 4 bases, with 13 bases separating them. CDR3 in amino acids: CASSQDPGELYEQYF. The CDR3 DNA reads TGTGCCAGCAGCCAAGACCCGGGGGAGCTTTACGAGCAGTACTTC.

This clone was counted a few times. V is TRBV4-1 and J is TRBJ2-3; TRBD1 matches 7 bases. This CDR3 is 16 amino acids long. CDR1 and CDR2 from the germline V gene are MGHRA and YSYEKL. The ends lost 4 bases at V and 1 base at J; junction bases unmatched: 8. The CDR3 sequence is CASSRLTGSGTDTQYF. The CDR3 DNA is TGCGCCAGCAGCCGCCTGACAGGGAGCGGCACAGATACGCAGTATTTT.

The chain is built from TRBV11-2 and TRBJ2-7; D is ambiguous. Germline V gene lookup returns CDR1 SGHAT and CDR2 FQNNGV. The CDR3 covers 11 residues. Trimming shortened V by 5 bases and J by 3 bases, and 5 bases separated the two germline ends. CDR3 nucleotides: TGTGCCAGCAGCGACCTCTACGAGCAGTACTTC. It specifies CASSDLYEQYF.

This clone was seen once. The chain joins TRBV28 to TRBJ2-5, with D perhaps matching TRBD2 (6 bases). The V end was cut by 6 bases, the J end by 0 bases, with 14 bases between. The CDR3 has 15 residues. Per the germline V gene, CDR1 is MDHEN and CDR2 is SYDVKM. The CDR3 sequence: CASRRGTADQETQYF. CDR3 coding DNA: TGTGCCAGCAGACGCGGGACGGCAGACCAAGAGACCCAGTACTTC.

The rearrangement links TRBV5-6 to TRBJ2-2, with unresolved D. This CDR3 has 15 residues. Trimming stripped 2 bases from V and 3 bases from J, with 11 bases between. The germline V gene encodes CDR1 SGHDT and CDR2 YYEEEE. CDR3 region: CASSLVSYDTGELFF. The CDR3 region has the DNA TGTGCCAGCAGCTTAGTGAGTTACGACACCGGGGAGCTGTTTTTT.

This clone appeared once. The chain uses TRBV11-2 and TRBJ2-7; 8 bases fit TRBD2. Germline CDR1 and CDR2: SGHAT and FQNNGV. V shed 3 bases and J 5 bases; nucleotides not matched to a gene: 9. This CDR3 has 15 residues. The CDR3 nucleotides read TGTGCCAGCAGCTTGATAGGGACCGGGGGGGACGAGCAGTACTTC. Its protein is CASSLIGTGGDEQYF.

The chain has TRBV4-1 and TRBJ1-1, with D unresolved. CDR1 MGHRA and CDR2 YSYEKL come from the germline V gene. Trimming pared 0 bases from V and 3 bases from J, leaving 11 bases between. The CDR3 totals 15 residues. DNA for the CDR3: TGCGCCAGCAGCCAAGATTTTGGTTTTTACACTGAAGCTTTCTTT. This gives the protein CASSQDFGFYTEAFF.

This CDR3 is CASSLLGGSRDSNQPQHF. CDR3 DNA sequence: TGTGCCAGCAGCTTGCTGGGGGGCTCAAGGGATAGCAATCAGCCCCAGCATTTT. The chain combines TRBV5-8 with TRBJ1-5, with D possibly TRBD1 on 6 matching bases. V dropped 1 base and J dropped 0 bases, with 17 bases sitting between them. The CDR3 has 18 amino acids. Germline values: CDR1 SGHTS, CDR2 YDEGEE.

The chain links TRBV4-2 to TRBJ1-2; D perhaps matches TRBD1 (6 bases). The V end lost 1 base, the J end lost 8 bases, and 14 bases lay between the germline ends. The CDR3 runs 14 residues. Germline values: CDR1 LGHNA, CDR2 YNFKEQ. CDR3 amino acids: CASSQAYRAGGYTF. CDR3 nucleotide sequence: TGTGCCAGCAGCCAAGCGTACAGGGCAGGAGGCTACACCTTC.

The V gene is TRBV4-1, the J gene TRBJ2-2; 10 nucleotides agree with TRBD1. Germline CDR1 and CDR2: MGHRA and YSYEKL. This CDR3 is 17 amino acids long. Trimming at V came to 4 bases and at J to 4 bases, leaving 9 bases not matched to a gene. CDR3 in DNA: TGCGCCAGCAGCCGACAACCGGGACAGGGGTCCACCGGGGAGCTGTTTTTT. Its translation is CASSRQPGQGSTGELFF.

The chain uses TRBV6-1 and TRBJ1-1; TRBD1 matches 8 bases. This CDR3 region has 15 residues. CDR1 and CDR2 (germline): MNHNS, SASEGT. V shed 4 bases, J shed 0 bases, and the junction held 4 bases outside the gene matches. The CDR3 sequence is CASSARQGMNTEAFF. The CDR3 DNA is TGTGCCAGCAGTGCACGACAGGGGATGAACACTGAAGCTTTCTTT.

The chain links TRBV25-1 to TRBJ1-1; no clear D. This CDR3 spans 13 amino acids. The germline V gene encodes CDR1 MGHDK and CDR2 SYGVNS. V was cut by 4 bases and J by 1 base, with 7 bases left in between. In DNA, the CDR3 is TGTGCCAGCAGTGGGGCAGGGAACACTGAAGCTTTCTTT. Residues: CASSGAGNTEAFF.

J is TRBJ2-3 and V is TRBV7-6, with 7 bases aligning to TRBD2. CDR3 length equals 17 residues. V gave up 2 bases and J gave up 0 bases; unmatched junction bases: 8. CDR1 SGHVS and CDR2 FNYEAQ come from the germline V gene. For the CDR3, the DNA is TGTGCCAGCAGCTTATATCCTAGCGGTATTAGCACAGATACGCAGTATTTT. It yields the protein CASSLYPSGISTDTQYF.

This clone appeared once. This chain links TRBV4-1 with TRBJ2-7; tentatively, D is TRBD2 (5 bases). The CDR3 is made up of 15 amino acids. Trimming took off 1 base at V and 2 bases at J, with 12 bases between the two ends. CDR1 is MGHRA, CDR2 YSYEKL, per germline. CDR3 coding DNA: TGCGCCAGCAGCCAAGGAGGGTCCGGGCCCTACGAGCAGTACTTC. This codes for CASSQGGSGPYEQYF.

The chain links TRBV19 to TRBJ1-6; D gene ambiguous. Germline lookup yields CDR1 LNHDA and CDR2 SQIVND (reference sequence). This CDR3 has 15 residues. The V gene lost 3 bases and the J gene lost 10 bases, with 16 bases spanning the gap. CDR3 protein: CASSIPNGPGSPLHF. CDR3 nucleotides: TGTGCCAGTAGTATCCCCAATGGACCGGGGTCACCCCTCCACTTT.

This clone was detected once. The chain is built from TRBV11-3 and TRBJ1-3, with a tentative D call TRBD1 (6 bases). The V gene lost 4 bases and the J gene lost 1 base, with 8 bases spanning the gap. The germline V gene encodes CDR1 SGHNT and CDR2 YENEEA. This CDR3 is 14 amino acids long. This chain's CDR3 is CASSSRGSGNTIYF. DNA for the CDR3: TGTGCCAGCAGCTCTAGGGGGTCTGGAAACACCATATATTTT.